The 25 T cell receptor beta chains presented below share a single source sample, sequenced in a study of blood T cells in healthy people across ages. Sample-barcoded 5' priming and a J-beta primer mix drove a second PCR of 7 to 11 cycles. A single record per CDR3 protein comes from TCRdb applying MiXCR to the 5' RACE reads. The data contain 750,000 to 950,000 distinct CDR3 sequences, about 55% of them singletons. Sample: blood. The source is a man aged 80 or over in good health.

The V call is TRBV29-1, the J call TRBJ1-5; a weak D match, TRBD1 (6 bases). Trimming stripped 6 bases from V and 3 bases from J, with 12 bases between. Germline V lookup: CDR1 SQVTM, CDR2 ANQGSEA. CDR3 length: 13 amino acids. CDR3: CSVQGGVNQPQHF. CDR3 coding DNA: TGCAGCGTCCAAGGGGGAGTCAATCAGCCCCAGCATTTT.

This clonotype was seen a single time. CDR3 DNA sequence: TGTGCCAGCAGGCGCCCAGTGGAAAAGCACAGATACGCGTATTTT. It is translated as CASRRPVEKHRYAYF. The genes are TRBV28 and TRBJ2-3; D is ambiguous. Germline CDR1 and CDR2: MDHEN and SYDVKM. V lost 6 bases and J lost 14, with 27 bases in between. The CDR3 is 15 amino acids.

V usage is TRBV12-3 or TRBV12-4 and J usage is TRBJ1-1; D ambiguous. V shed 7 bases and J shed 1 base, with 10 bases lying between them. The CDR3 length is 13 residues. The CDR3 loop is CASNLGENTEAFF. DNA for the CDR3: TGTGCCAGCAACCTGGGTGAGAACACTGAAGCTTTCTTT.

This clonotype occurred a few times. The V call is TRBV28, the J call TRBJ2-7, with D possibly TRBD1 on 6 matching bases. CDR3 size: 13 residues. Trimming removed 3 bases from V and 4 bases from J, with 10 bases in between. Germline lookup yields CDR1 MDHEN and CDR2 SYDVKM. The CDR3 spells CASSFAQGYEQYF. As DNA, the CDR3 is TGTGCCAGCAGTTTTGCCCAGGGGTACGAGCAGTACTTC.

The J gene is TRBJ1-2, the V gene TRBV7-9, with D perhaps TRBD1 (5 bases). Trimming left V 1 base short and J 4 bases short, with 13 bases between. Germline V gene data show CDR1 as SEHNR and CDR2 as FQNEAQ (reference sequence). The CDR3 is 15 amino acids. In DNA form, the CDR3 reads TGTGCCAGCAGCTTAGAGGGGTTGAGCACCTATGGCTACACCTTC. Translation: CASSLEGLSTYGYTF.

The V gene is TRBV5-1, the J gene TRBJ2-1, with a weak D call TRBD2 (6 bases). V was trimmed by 7 bases and J by 10 bases, leaving 18 bases between them. The CDR3 totals 13 residues. CDR1 is SGHRS, CDR2 YFSETQ, per germline. CDR3 DNA: TGCGCCAGCCGTCTCGTCCGGGAGTGGGAGCAGTTCTTC. This sequence encodes CASRLVREWEQFF. The full variable domain, rest sourced from reference TRBV5-1 and TRBJ2-1, is KAGVTQTPRYLIKTRGQQVTLSCSPISGHRSVSWYQQTPGQGLQFLFEYFSETQRNKGNFPGRFSGRQFSNSRSEMNVSTLELGDSALYLCASRLVREWEQFFGPGTRLTVL.

This chain joins TRBV18 and TRBJ1-4, with D unclear. V lost 3 bases to trimming and J lost 8 bases, with 10 bases between them. This CDR3 is 13 amino acids long. CDR1 is KGHSH and CDR2 is LQKENI in the germline V gene. The CDR3 nucleotides read TGTGCCAGCTCACCCTCCTTTGAAGAAAAACTGTTTTTT. This gives the protein CASSPSFEEKLFF. Combining the CDR3 with reference TRBV18 and TRBJ1-4 gives the whole variable domain NAGVMQNPRHLVRRRGQEARLRCSPMKGHSHVYWYRQLPEEGLKFMVYLQKENIIDESGMPKERFSAEFPKEGPSILRIQQVVRGDSAAYFCASSPSFEEKLFFGSGTQLSVL.

The chain combines TRBV12-3 or TRBV12-4 with TRBJ2-5, with D tentatively TRBD1 (6 bases). This CDR3 has 15 residues. The germline V and J ends were trimmed by 6 bases and 4 bases, with 18 bases remaining between them. CDR3 sequence reads: CASRPEALGGETQYF. The CDR3 DNA follows: TGTGCCAGCAGGCCCGAGGCCCTAGGGGGAGAGACCCAGTACTTC.

This clonotype came up a few times. The rearrangement links TRBV7-2 to TRBJ2-7; D is perhaps TRBD1 (6 bases). CDR1 SGHTA and CDR2 FQGNSA come from the germline V gene. CDR3 size: 15 residues. V was pared by 0 bases and J by 0 bases, with 9 bases between. The CDR3 region has the DNA TGTGCCAGCAGCTTAGCGCCAGGGGTCTCCTACGAGCAGTACTTC. Residues: CASSLAPGVSYEQYF.

As concerns this clonotype: Germline and junction disagree at one end, which may indicate a read error. This sequence joins TRBV20-1 and TRBJ1-2; the match to TRBD1 covers 7 bases. CDR3 length: 14 residues. Germline CDR1 DFQATT, CDR2 SNEGSKA (reference sequence). CDR3 bases: TGCAGTGCTAGGGGAAGGGACAGAAACTATGGCTACATCTTC. Protein: CSARGRDRNYGYIF.

This clonotype turned up a few times. This sequence joins TRBV28 and TRBJ1-1; D remains ambiguous. The CDR3 is 12 residues long. V was shortened by 8 bases and J by 8 bases, with 15 bases between the two germline ends. Germline loops: CDR1 MDHEN, CDR2 SYDVKM. The CDR3: CASSWAGIEAFF. The CDR3 DNA sequence: TGTGCCAGCTCTTGGGCGGGGATAGAAGCTTTCTTT.

This clonotype was seen ten or more times. This chain connects TRBV20-1 to TRBJ1-2; D is ambiguous. V was clipped by 5 bases and J by 1 base, with 8 bases between them. CDR1 is DFQATT, CDR2 SNEGSKA, per germline (reference sequence). The CDR3 is made up of 12 amino acids. CDR3 protein: CSARDNNYGYTF. For the CDR3, the DNA is TGCAGTGCTCGCGACAATAACTATGGCTACACCTTC.

This clonotype was seen only a few times. V and J are TRBV27 and TRBJ2-7; a possible D gene is TRBD2 (6 bases). Per the germline V gene, CDR1 is MNHEY and CDR2 is SMNVEV (reference sequence). With 2 bases removed from V and 1 base from J, the gap between germline ends came to 9 bases. This CDR3 is built from 14 residues. The CDR3 bases are TGTGCCAGCAGTTTAGGGGGGTATTCCTACGAGCAGTACTTC. Protein: CASSLGGYSYEQYF.

Regarding this clonotype: The germline gene is not matched at one end of the junction; a read error may be the cause. CDR3 region: CVSSQGTGGETQYF. The CDR3 bases are TGTGTCAGCAGCCAAGGGACAGGGGGAGAGACCCAGTACTTC. The genes are TRBV3-1 and TRBJ2-5, with TRBD1 matching 11 bases. There are 14 residues in the CDR3. The germline V gene encodes CDR1 LGHDT and CDR2 YNNKEL (reference sequence).

The V call is TRBV20-1, the J call TRBJ2-1, with D uncertain. Trimming pared 6 bases from V and 7 bases from J, leaving 22 bases between. This CDR3 comprises 15 residues. The germline CDR1 and CDR2 sequences are DFQATT and SNEGSKA (reference sequence). In DNA form, the CDR3 reads TGCAGTGCGGACGCTTTGGCTCCGTGGTCGAATGAGCAGTTCTTC. It yields the protein CSADALAPWSNEQFF.

This clonotype was counted between two and nine times. The chain couples TRBV29-1 to TRBJ2-5; D might be TRBD1 or TRBD2, each matching 7 bases. CDR1 and CDR2 (germline): SQVTM, ANQGSEA. This CDR3 has 12 residues. The ends were cut back, 8 bases at V and 5 bases at J, with 15 bases in the middle. CDR3 sequence reads: CSSGGGAETQYF. The CDR3 DNA is TGCAGCTCAGGGGGGGGCGCCGAGACCCAGTACTTC.

J is TRBJ2-6 and V is TRBV5-1, with 14 bases that match TRBD2. The CDR3 extends over 20 amino acids. V dropped 4 bases and J dropped 7; count of bases not matched to a gene: 16. Germline V gene lookup returns CDR1 SGHRS and CDR2 YFSETQ. The chain's CDR3 is CASSLRTSGRTPRSANVLTF. CDR3 coding DNA: TGCGCCAGCAGCCTCCGGACTAGCGGGAGGACCCCTCGAAGTGCCAACGTCCTGACTTTC.

This clonotype was seen a few times. CDR3 sequence: CASSEQGGAGGSPLHF. CDR3 DNA: TGTGCCAGCAGTGAACAGGGCGGAGCCGGTGGTTCACCCCTCCACTTT. The chain couples TRBV25-1 to TRBJ1-6; D perhaps matches TRBD1 (5 bases). V was shortened by 2 bases and J by 9 bases, with 17 bases between the two germline ends. Looked up from germline, CDR1 is MGHDK and CDR2 is SYGVNS. The CDR3 is 16 amino acids.

The rearrangement links TRBV10-3 to TRBJ2-5, with 7 positions matching TRBD2. The germline gives CDR1 ENHRY, CDR2 SYGVKD. The CDR3 is 15 residues long. The J segment lost 1 base and the V segment lost 0 bases, leaving 2 bases of the junction unmatched. The CDR3, as DNA: TGTGCCATCAGTGAGTCCGGCGGGAGCCAAGAGACCCAGTACTTC. This translates into CAISESGGSQETQYF.

V and J are TRBV27 and TRBJ2-3, with D maybe TRBD2 (5 bases). Germline V gene lookup returns CDR1 MNHEY and CDR2 SMNVEV (reference sequence). This CDR3 is 14 amino acids long. Trimming left V 3 bases short and J 4 bases short, with 11 bases between. CDR3 region: CASSFGVSPDTQYF. CDR3 nucleotide sequence: TGTGCCAGCAGTTTCGGGGTGTCTCCAGATACGCAGTATTTT.

Only one count was recorded for this clonotype. The chain recombines TRBV7-8 with TRBJ1-2; TRBD1 is a possible D gene (5 bases). The ends were cut back, 3 bases at V and 3 bases at J, with 11 bases in the middle. The germline V gene has CDR1 SGHVS and CDR2 FQNEAQ. This CDR3 comprises 14 residues. This chain's CDR3 is CASSFRGRDYGYTF. Here the CDR3 DNA reads TGTGCCAGCAGCTTTCGGGGCAGGGACTATGGCTACACCTTC.

This clonotype was detected only a few times. The chain recombines TRBV5-1 with TRBJ1-5, with no clear D. Looked up from germline, CDR1 is SGHRS and CDR2 is YFSETQ. This CDR3 region has 14 residues. With 0 bases removed from V and 4 bases from J, the gap between germline ends came to 8 bases. The CDR3 nucleotides are TGCGCCAGCAGCTTGGAAGGGATGAATCAGCCCCAGCATTTT. As protein: CASSLEGMNQPQHF. Drawing the rest from reference TRBV5-1 and TRBJ1-5, the complete variable domain is KAGVTQTPRYLIKTRGQQVTLSCSPISGHRSVSWYQQTPGQGLQFLFEYFSETQRNKGNFPGRFSGRQFSNSRSEMNVSTLELGDSALYLCASSLEGMNQPQHFGDGTRLSIL.

As concerns this clonotype: Germline is not matched at one junction end, which may reflect a read error. The chain carries TRBV10-2 and TRBJ1-5, with a tentative D call TRBD1 (5 bases). Germline V gene lookup returns CDR1 WSHSY and CDR2 SAAADI. This CDR3 comprises 16 residues. CDR3 loop: CAGSGGSQYSNQPQHF. Written as DNA, the CDR3 is TGCGCCGGCAGTGGGGGGTCCCAATATAGCAATCAGCCCCAGCATTTT.

CDR3 residues: CSARDGDTGELFF. DNA for the CDR3: TGCAGTGCTAGGGACGGAGACACCGGGGAGCTGTTTTTT. The rearrangement joins TRBV20-1 to TRBJ2-2; no clear D. The ends were cut back, 3 bases at V and 3 bases at J, with 8 bases in the middle. CDR3 length: 13 amino acids. Germline lookup yields CDR1 DFQATT and CDR2 SNEGSKA (reference sequence).

The chain is built from TRBV5-1 and TRBJ2-6; tentative D call: TRBD1 (5 bases). V lost 0 bases and J lost 0, with 13 bases in between. The germline V gene encodes CDR1 SGHRS and CDR2 YFSETQ. This CDR3 has 18 residues. The CDR3 spells CASSLEPGSASGANVLTF. CDR3 nucleotide sequence: TGCGCCAGCAGCTTGGAGCCAGGGTCAGCCTCTGGGGCCAACGTCCTGACTTTC. The full variable domain, its missing parts supplied by reference TRBV5-1 and TRBJ2-6, is KAGVTQTPRYLIKTRGQQVTLSCSPISGHRSVSWYQQTPGQGLQFLFEYFSETQRNKGNFPGRFSGRQFSNSRSEMNVSTLELGDSALYLCASSLEPGSASGANVLTFGAGSRLTVL.